One T cell receptor beta chain is described in this entry. Its antigen is as yet unknown. This CDR3 comprises 13 residues. From germline, CDR1 is SGHRS and CDR2 YFSETQ. Trimming took off 2 bases at V and 3 bases at J, with 9 bases between the two ends. These data belong to a study of identical twins. Regarding the study as a whole: The more abundant beta clonotypes in cord blood had fewer insertions, and memory repertoires did not show this.

In TCRdb, the 5' RACE reads were re-called with MiXCR into one record per CDR3 protein. Altogether about 250,000 distinct CDR3 sequences are present, approximately 6.8% being singletons, with the ten largest covering around 5.4%. The same data also contributed to another study, on yellow fever vaccine responses in identical twins.

The V gene is TRBV5-1, the J gene TRBJ2-7; no reliable D call. This TCR derives from a woman aged 18 to 35 in good health. Material: CD8+ T cells sorted from blood. CDR3 residues: CASSLKKGYEQYV. In DNA form, the CDR3 reads TGCGCCAGCAGCTTAAAGAAGGGCTACGAGCAGTACGTC.